Below, 21 T cell receptor beta chains from the same sample are listed, as sequenced in a study of Ad26.COV2.S vaccination and SARS-CoV-2 variants. This sample's treatment: over 15 received Ad26.COV2.S at low or high dose, single or two shots; about 5 received placebo; per-sample allocation not given. Sample collection was performed on day 63 after the first vaccine or placebo injection. Data came from immunoSEQ multiplex PCR; TCRdb stores just in-frame clones and leaves some out. This sample has about 250,000 clones, with 70% to 90% found just once. The sequencing here drew on peripheral blood, taken in a trial of Ad26.COV2.S vaccine versus placebo. The receptor source for this set is a person aged 18-65 years who received the Ad26.COV2.S COVID-19 vaccine or a placebo.

This chain links TRBV5-4 with TRBJ2-5, with D unclear. CDR1 is SGHNT and CDR2 is YYREEE in the germline V gene (reference sequence). CDR3 length equals 12 residues. V lost 7 bases, J lost 1 base, and 8 bases lay in between. CDR3 in amino acids: CASGMIQETQYF. Here the CDR3 DNA reads TGTGCCAGCGGCATGATCCAAGAGACCCAGTACTTC.

The V call is TRBV5-8, the J call TRBJ1-5; D gene uncertain. The CDR3 sequence is 15 residues long. Trimming cost V 2 bases and J 0 bases, with 9 bases left between them. From germline, CDR1 is SGHTS and CDR2 YDEGEE. CDR3 protein: CASSFGFGSNQPQHF. CDR3 sequence (DNA): TGTGCCAGCAGCTTTGGATTTGGTAGCAATCAGCCCCAGCATTTT.

Concerning this clone: Relative to the germline gene, one junction end is altered; a read error may explain this. V usage is TRBV2 and J usage is TRBJ2-3; D ambiguous. The CDR3 has 13 residues. The germline gives CDR1 SNHLY, CDR2 FYNNEI. The CDR3 DNA follows: TGTGCCAGCCAAATTGAAGGTTTGGATATGCAGTATTTT. Its translation: CASQIEGLDMQYF.

J is TRBJ2-3 and V is TRBV19, with 8 nucleotides matching TRBD2. Germline CDR1 reads LNHDA; CDR2 reads SQIVND (reference sequence). The V gene end was trimmed by 4 bases and the J gene end by 4 bases; junction bases not matched to a gene: 10. The CDR3 length is 16 residues. CDR3 coding DNA: TGTGCCAGTAGTAGTCCTTCGGGGGGGGCCCCAGATACGCAGTATTTT. Its protein is CASSSPSGGAPDTQYF.

J is TRBJ2-7 and V is TRBV13, with D tentatively TRBD1 or TRBD2 (5 bases each). Trimming took off 2 bases at V and 0 bases at J, with 8 bases between the two ends. The CDR3 runs 14 residues. From germline, CDR1 is PRHDT and CDR2 FYEKMQ (reference sequence). The CDR3 reads CASSLYGTSYEQYF. The CDR3 DNA reads TGTGCCAGCAGCTTATACGGGACCTCCTACGAGCAGTACTTC.

V and J are TRBV2 and TRBJ2-7; D unclear. Trimming removed 0 bases at V and 4 bases at J, with 7 bases between. This CDR3 spans 13 amino acids. The germline gives CDR1 SNHLY, CDR2 FYNNEI. DNA of the CDR3: TGTGCCAGCAGTGAAGCCCCTGGATACGAGCAGTACTTC. This gives the protein CASSEAPGYEQYF.

This clone was seen once. The CDR3 region has the DNA TGTGCCAGCAGTTACTCCGGACAGCTTAACTATGGCTACACCTTC. Its translation is CASSYSGQLNYGYTF. The J gene is TRBJ1-2, the V gene TRBV6-5, with a possible D match to TRBD1 (6 bases). The CDR3 totals 15 residues. The germline V and J ends were trimmed by 0 bases and 1 base, with 9 bases remaining between them. The V gene's germline CDR1 is MNHEY and CDR2 SVGAGI.

The chain couples TRBV5-6 to TRBJ2-7; D ambiguous. Germline V gene sequence: CDR1 SGHDT, CDR2 YYEEEE. This CDR3 is 13 amino acids long. V lost 7 bases, J lost 4 bases, and 15 bases lay in between. The CDR3 here is CASAEYASYEQYF. In DNA, the CDR3 is TGTGCCAGCGCCGAATACGCGAGTTACGAGCAGTACTTC.

This clone was seen ten or more times. This chain joins TRBV2 and TRBJ2-1, with D perhaps matching TRBD2 (6 bases). With 6 bases removed from V and 9 bases from J, the gap between germline ends came to 21 bases. This CDR3 comprises 15 residues. Germline values: CDR1 SNHLY, CDR2 FYNNEI. CDR3 region: CASRRDSTGKVEQFF. In DNA, the CDR3 is TGTGCCAGCAGGCGGGACTCTACGGGCAAGGTTGAGCAGTTCTTC.

The gene calls are TRBV7-8 and TRBJ1-5; D uncertain. V lost 2 bases and J 1 base, leaving 6 bases between the germline ends. Germline V gene data show CDR1 as SGHVS and CDR2 as FQNEAQ. This CDR3 contains 14 residues. CDR3 nucleotides: TGTGCCAGCAGCTTAATCCGAAGCAATCAGCCCCAGCATTTT. Its protein is CASSLIRSNQPQHF.

The chain recombines TRBV5-6 with TRBJ2-1, with TRBD1 matching over 7 bases. The germline V gene encodes CDR1 SGHDT and CDR2 YYEEEE. This CDR3 has 14 residues. With 5 bases clipped from V and 14 bases from J, the junction kept 16 bases outside the gene matches. In DNA form, the CDR3 reads TGTGCCAGCAGTAAAAACCAACAGGGGACACGAAAGTTCTTC. Its translation: CASSKNQQGTRKFF. The variable domain in full, with the rest retrieved from reference TRBV5-6 and TRBJ2-1, is DAGVTQSPTHLIKTRGQQVTLRCSPKSGHDTVSWYQQALGQGPQFIFQYYEEEERQRGNFPDRFSGHQFPNYSSELNVNALLLGDSALYLCASSKNQQGTRKFFGPGTRLTVL.

This rearrangement joins TRBV3-1 (or the pseudogene TRBV3-2) to TRBJ2-3, with 7 bases identical to TRBD2. After removal of 7 bases from V and 0 bases from J, the junction contained 1 base not matched to a gene. CDR1 LGHDT and CDR2 YNNKEL come from the germline V gene (reference sequence). The CDR3 spans 13 residues. The chain's CDR3 is CASTSGSTDTQYF. DNA of the CDR3: TGTGCCAGCACTAGCGGTAGCACAGATACGCAGTATTTT.

This chain links TRBV4-1 with TRBJ1-4; the D gene is possibly TRBD1 (6 bases). The CDR3 consists of 15 residues. V shed 6 bases and J shed 4 bases, with 15 bases lying between them. CDR1 and CDR2 from the germline V gene are MGHRA and YSYEKL. The DNA for the CDR3 is TGCGCCAGCAGTCCTGACAGGCTCCATAATGAAAAACTGTTTTTT. Translated, it gives CASSPDRLHNEKLFF.

The rearrangement joins TRBV5-6 to TRBJ2-7; D gene unclear. This CDR3 contains 11 residues. Germline assignment: CDR1 SGHDT and CDR2 YYEEEE. V dropped 0 bases and J dropped 6 bases, with 4 bases sitting between them. DNA of the CDR3: TGTGCCAGCAGCTTGGCAGTCGAGCAGTACTTC. It specifies CASSLAVEQYF.

The J gene is TRBJ2-5, the V gene TRBV5-1; 7 nucleotides agree with TRBD2. Germline values: CDR1 SGHRS, CDR2 YFSETQ. CDR3 length: 16 residues. The V segment lost 3 bases and the J segment 2 bases; nucleotides outside the gene matches: 10. In DNA, the CDR3 is TGCGCCAGCAGCTGGCGTGGGCGAGCGGGGCAAGAGACCCAGTACTTC. Translating gives CASSWRGRAGQETQYF.

The chain uses TRBV12-2 and TRBJ2-1; the DNA was not used to check the table's D call, TRBD2. TRBV12-2 has pseudogene status. This CDR3 has 15 residues. The CDR3 sequence is CASRGTGTRGDEQFF. DNA of the CDR3: TGTGCAAGTCGGGGAACCGGGACTAGGGGGGACGAGCAGTTCTTC.

The chain joins TRBV11-2 to TRBJ2-2, with a weak D call TRBD1 (6 bases). V lost 5 bases and J lost 0, with 16 bases in between. This CDR3 comprises 17 residues. Germline values: CDR1 SGHAT, CDR2 FQNNGV. The CDR3 loop is CASSPITQGSNTGELFF. CDR3 nucleotide sequence: TGTGCCAGCAGCCCTATAACACAGGGATCGAACACCGGGGAGCTGTTTTTT.

J is TRBJ2-7 and V is TRBV7-2, with D possibly being TRBD2 (6 bases). The CDR3 runs 13 residues. The V and J ends lost 5 bases and 2 bases respectively, with 10 bases between them. Germline lookup yields CDR1 SGHTA and CDR2 FQGNSA. The CDR3 spells CASSPWGAYEQYF. The DNA for the CDR3 is TGTGCCAGCAGCCCCTGGGGGGCCTACGAGCAGTACTTC. The complete variable domain, with remaining parts taken from reference TRBV7-2 and TRBJ2-7, reads GAGVSQSPSNKVTEKGKDVELRCDPISGHTALYWYRQSLGQGLEFLIYFQGNSAPDKSGLPSDRFSAERTGGSVSTLTIQRTQQEDSAVYLCASSPWGAYEQYFGPGTRLTVT.

J is TRBJ1-5 and V is TRBV19, with D possibly TRBD1 on 6 matching bases. Trimming pared 6 bases from V and 3 bases from J, leaving 9 bases between. The CDR3 contains 13 residues. Germline-derived CDR1 and CDR2 are LNHDA and SQIVND (reference sequence). The CDR3, as DNA: TGTGCCAGTAGCACAGGGTTCAATCAGCCCCAGCATTTT. This gives the protein CASSTGFNQPQHF.

V gene TRBV18 combines with J gene TRBJ2-3, with D unclear. Germline-derived CDR1 and CDR2 are KGHSH and LQKENI. With 5 bases removed from V and 6 bases from J, the gap between germline ends came to 12 bases. The CDR3 has 13 residues. The CDR3 is CASSLLVADTQYF. Written as DNA, the CDR3 is TGTGCCAGCTCATTACTGGTGGCGGATACGCAGTATTTT.

V gene TRBV2 combines with J gene TRBJ2-7; 10 bases map to TRBD1. Trimming at V came to 5 bases and at J to 3 bases, leaving 4 bases not matched to a gene. The CDR3 sequence is 14 residues long. CDR1 and CDR2 (germline): SNHLY, FYNNEI. This CDR3 is CASSTGTGVYEQYF. DNA of the CDR3: TGTGCCAGCAGTACCGGGACAGGGGTCTACGAGCAGTACTTC.